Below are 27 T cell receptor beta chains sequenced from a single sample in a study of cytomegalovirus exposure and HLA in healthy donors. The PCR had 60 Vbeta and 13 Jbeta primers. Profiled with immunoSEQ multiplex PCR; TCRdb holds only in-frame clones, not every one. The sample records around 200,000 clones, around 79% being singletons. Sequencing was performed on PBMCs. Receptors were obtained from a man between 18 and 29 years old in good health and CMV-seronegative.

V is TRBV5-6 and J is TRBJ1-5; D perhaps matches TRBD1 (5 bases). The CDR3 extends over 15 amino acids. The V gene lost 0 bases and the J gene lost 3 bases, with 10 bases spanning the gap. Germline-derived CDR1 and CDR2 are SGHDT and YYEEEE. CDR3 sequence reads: CASSLGAGLNQPQHF. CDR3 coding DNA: TGTGCCAGCAGCTTGGGGGCAGGGCTCAATCAGCCCCAGCATTTT. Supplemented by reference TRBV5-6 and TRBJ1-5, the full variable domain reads DAGVTQSPTHLIKTRGQQVTLRCSPKSGHDTVSWYQQALGQGPQFIFQYYEEEERQRGNFPDRFSGHQFPNYSSELNVNALLLGDSALYLCASSLGAGLNQPQHFGDGTRLSIL.

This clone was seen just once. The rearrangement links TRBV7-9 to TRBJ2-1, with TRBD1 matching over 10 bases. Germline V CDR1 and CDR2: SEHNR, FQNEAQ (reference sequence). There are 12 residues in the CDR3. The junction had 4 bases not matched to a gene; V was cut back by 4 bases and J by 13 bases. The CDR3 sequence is CASSSGTGDQFF. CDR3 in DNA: TGTGCCAGCAGCTCCGGGACAGGGGATCAGTTCTTC.

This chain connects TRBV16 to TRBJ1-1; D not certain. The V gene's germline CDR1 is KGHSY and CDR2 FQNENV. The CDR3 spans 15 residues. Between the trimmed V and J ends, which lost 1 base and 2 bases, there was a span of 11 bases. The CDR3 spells CASSQFLLPNTEAFF. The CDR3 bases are TGTGCCAGCAGCCAATTCTTGCTACCCAACACTGAAGCTTTCTTT.

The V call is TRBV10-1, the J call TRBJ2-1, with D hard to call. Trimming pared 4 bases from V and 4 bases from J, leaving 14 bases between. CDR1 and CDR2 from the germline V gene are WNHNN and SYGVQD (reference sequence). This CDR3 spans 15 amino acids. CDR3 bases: TGCGCCAGCAGTGTCAGGCTTCTTTCGTACAATGAGCAGTTCTTC. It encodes CASSVRLLSYNEQFF.

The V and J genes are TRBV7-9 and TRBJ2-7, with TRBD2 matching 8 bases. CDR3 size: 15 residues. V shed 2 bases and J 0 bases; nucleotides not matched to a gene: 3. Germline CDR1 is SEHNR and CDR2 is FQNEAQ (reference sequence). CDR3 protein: CASSLLSGSSYEQYF. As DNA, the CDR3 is TGTGCCAGCAGCTTACTCAGCGGGAGCTCCTACGAGCAGTACTTC.

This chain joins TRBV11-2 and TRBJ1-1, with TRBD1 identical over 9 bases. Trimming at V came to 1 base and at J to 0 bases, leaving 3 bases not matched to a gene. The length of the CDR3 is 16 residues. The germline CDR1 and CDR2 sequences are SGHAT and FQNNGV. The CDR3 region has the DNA TGTGCCAGCAGCTTAGTGGGACAGGGAATGAACACTGAAGCTTTCTTT. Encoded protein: CASSLVGQGMNTEAFF.

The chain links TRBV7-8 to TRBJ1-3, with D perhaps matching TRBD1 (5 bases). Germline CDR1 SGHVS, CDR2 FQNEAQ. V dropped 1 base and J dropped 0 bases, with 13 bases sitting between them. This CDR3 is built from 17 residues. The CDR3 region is CASSLGRFGGSGNTIYF. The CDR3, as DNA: TGTGCCAGCAGCTTAGGCCGTTTCGGGGGCTCTGGAAACACCATATATTTT.

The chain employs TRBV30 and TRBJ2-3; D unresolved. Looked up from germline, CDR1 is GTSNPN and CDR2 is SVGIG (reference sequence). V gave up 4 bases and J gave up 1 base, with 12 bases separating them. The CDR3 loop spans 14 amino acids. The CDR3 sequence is CAWIFPSGTDTQYF. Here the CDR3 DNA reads TGTGCCTGGATTTTCCCTTCTGGCACAGATACGCAGTATTTT.

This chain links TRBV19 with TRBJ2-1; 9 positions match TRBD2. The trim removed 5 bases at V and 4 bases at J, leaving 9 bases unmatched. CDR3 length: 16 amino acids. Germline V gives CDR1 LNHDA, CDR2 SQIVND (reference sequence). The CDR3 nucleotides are TGTGCCAGTAGTGGCGTAGGAGCGGGAGGTTACAATGAGCAGTTCTTC. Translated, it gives CASSGVGAGGYNEQFF.

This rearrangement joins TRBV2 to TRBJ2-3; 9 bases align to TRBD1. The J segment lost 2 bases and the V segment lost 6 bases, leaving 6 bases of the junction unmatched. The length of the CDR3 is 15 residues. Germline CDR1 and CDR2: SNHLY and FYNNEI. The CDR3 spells CASSESQGATDTQYF. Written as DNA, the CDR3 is TGTGCCAGCAGCGAATCACAGGGGGCCACAGATACGCAGTATTTT.

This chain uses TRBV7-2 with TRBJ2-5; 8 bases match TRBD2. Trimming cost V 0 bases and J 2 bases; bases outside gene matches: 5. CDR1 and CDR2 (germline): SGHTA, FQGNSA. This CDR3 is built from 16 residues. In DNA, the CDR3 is TGTGCCAGCAGCTTAGCTCTTGGCGGGGGGCAAGAGACCCAGTACTTC. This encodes CASSLALGGGQETQYF.

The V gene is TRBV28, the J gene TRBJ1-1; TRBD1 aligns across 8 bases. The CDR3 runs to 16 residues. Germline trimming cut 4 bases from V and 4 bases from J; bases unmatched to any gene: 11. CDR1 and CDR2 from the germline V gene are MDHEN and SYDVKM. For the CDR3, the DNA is TGTGCCAGCAGTTCTCTGGGACAGGTTCTTAGCACTGAAGCTTTCTTT. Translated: CASSSLGQVLSTEAFF.

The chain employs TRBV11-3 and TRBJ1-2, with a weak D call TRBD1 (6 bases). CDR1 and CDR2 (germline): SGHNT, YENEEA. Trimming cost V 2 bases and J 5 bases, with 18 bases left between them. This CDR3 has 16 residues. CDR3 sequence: CASSLRLSGQNYGYTF. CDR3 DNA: TGTGCCAGCAGCTTAAGACTGAGCGGACAGAATTATGGCTACACCTTC.

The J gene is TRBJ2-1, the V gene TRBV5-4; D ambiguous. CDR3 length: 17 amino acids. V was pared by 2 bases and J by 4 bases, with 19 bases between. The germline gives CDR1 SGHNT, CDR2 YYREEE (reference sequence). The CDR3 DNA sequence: TGTGCCAGCAGCTTTTCTCCCTCCCTGCCTAGGTACAATGAGCAGTTCTTC. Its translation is CASSFSPSLPRYNEQFF.

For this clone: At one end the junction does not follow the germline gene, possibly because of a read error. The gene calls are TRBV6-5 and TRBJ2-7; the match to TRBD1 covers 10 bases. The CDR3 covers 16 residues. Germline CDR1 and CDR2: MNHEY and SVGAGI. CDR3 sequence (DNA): TGTGTCAGCAGTTACTCGACAGGGGGCGACCCCTACGAGCAGTACTTC. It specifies CVSSYSTGGDPYEQYF.

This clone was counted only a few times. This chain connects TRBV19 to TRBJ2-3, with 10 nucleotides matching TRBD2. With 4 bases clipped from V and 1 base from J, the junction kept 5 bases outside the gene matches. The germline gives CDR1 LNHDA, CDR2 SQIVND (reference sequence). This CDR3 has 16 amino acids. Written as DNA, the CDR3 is TGTGCCAGTAGTACTCGCCTAGCGGGAGGCACAGATACGCAGTATTTT. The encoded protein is CASSTRLAGGTDTQYF.

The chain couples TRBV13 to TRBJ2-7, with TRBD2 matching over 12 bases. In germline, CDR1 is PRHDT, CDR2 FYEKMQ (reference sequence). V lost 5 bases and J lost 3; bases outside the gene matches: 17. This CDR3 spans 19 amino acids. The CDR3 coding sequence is TGTGCCAGCAGCCCTACTAGCGGGAGGCCAACTAGCACATACTACGAGCAGTACTTC. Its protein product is CASSPTSGRPTSTYYEQYF.

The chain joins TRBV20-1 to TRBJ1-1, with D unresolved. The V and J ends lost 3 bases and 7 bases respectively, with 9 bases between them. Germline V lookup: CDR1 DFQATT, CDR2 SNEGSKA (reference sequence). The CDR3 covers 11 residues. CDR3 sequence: CSARLTFEAFF. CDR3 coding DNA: TGCAGTGCTAGGCTGACATTTGAAGCTTTCTTT.

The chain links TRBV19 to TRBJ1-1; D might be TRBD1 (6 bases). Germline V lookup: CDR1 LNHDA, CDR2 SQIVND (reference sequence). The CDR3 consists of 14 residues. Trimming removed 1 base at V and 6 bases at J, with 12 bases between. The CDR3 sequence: CASSIVQGTPEAFF. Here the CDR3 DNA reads TGTGCCAGTAGTATAGTACAGGGAACCCCTGAAGCTTTCTTT.

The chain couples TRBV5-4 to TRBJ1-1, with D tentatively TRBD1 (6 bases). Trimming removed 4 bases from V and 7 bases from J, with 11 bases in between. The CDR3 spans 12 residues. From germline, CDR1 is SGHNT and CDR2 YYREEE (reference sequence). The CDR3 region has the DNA TGTGCCAGCAGCGGGCAGGGGCGTGAAGCTTTCTTT. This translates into CASSGQGREAFF.

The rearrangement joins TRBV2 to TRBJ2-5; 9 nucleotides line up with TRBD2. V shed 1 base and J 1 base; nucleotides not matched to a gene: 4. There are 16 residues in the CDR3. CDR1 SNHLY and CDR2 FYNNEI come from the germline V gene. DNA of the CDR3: TGTGCCAGCAGTGAAGGTCTAGCGGGATCCCAAGAGACCCAGTACTTC. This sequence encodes CASSEGLAGSQETQYF.

The CDR3 nucleotides read TGTGCCAGCTGCTTAGCGGGAGACTACGAGCAGTACTTC. Encoded protein: CASCLAGDYEQYF. V usage is TRBV6-6 and J usage is TRBJ2-7, with 9 bases fitting TRBD2. The CDR3 is 13 amino acids. With V trimmed by 8 bases and J by 3 bases, 5 bases remained unmatched. Germline lookup yields CDR1 MNHNY and CDR2 SVGAGI (reference sequence).

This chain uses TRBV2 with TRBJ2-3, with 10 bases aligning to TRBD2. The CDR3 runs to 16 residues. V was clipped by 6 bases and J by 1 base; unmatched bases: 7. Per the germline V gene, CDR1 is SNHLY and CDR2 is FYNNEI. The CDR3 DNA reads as TGTGCCAGCAGGGCGACTAGCGGGCCCCGCACAGATACGCAGTATTTT. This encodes CASRATSGPRTDTQYF.

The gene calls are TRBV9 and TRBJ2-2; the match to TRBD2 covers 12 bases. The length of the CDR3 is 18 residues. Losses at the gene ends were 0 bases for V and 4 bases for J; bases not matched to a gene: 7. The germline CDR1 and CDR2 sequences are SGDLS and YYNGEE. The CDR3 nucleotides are TGTGCCAGCAGCGTAGTAGCTAGCGGGGGGGCAGGCACCGGGGAGCTGTTTTTT. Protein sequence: CASSVVASGGAGTGELFF.

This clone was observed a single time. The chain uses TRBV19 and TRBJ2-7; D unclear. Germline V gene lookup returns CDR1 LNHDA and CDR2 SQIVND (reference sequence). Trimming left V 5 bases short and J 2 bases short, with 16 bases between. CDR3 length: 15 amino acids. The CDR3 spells CASSPGSGWAYEQYF. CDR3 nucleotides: TGTGCCAGTAGTCCCGGGTCCGGTTGGGCCTACGAGCAGTACTTC.

CDR3 DNA sequence: TGTGCCAGCAGTTACTCTAATTCTGGAAACACCATATATTTT. It codes for CASSYSNSGNTIYF. The chain has TRBV6-5 and TRBJ1-3; D ambiguous. Trimming stripped 0 bases from V and 1 base from J, with 4 bases between. CDR1 MNHEY and CDR2 SVGAGI come from the germline V gene. The CDR3 extends over 14 amino acids.

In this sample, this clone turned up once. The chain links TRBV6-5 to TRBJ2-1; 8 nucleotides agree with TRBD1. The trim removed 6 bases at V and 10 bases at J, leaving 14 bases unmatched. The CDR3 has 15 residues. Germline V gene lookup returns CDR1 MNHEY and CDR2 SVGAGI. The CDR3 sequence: CASRATGAITREQFF. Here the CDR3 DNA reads TGTGCCAGCAGGGCGACAGGGGCAATCACTAGAGAGCAGTTCTTC.